Each of the 25 T cell receptor beta chains below was sequenced from the same sample in a study of cytomegalovirus exposure and HLA in healthy donors. 13 Jbeta primers and 60 Vbeta primers were used for the PCR. Generated by immunoSEQ multiplex PCR, the TCRdb table keeps only in-frame clones and is missing some. The repertoire consists of around 130,000 clones, with over 70% occurring once and the leading ten covering approximately 2%. Sequenced sample: PBMCs. The origin of the receptors is a woman aged 40-49 years in good health and CMV-seropositive.

The genes are TRBV5-1 and TRBJ2-7; 11 bases fit TRBD1. The length of the CDR3 is 16 residues. V dropped 1 base and J dropped 7; count of bases not matched to a gene: 10. In germline, CDR1 is SGHRS, CDR2 YFSETQ. CDR3 nucleotides: TGCGCCAGCAGCTTGTTATCCGGACAGGGGGCCGGAGAGCAGTACTTC. Translating it yields CASSLLSGQGAGEQYF.

V is TRBV7-9 and J is TRBJ1-2; 7 bases match TRBD1. The J segment lost 0 bases and the V segment lost 1 base, leaving 2 bases of the junction unmatched. The germline V gene has CDR1 SEHNR and CDR2 FQNEAQ (reference sequence). The CDR3 runs 15 residues. CDR3 amino acids: CASSLGDRPNYGYTF. CDR3 DNA sequence: TGTGCCAGCAGCTTAGGGGACAGACCTAACTATGGCTACACCTTC. The whole variable domain, filled in from reference TRBV7-9 and TRBJ1-2, reads DTGVSQNPRHKITKRGQNVTFRCDPISEHNRLYWYRQTLGQGPEFLTYFQNEAQLEKSRLLSDRFSAERPKGSFSTLEIQRTEQGDSAMYLCASSLGDRPNYGYTFGSGTRLTVV.

In its sample, this clone was seen a few times. Other DNA sequences of this sample code for an identical CDR3. V gene TRBV28 combines with J gene TRBJ2-7; no firm D call. This CDR3 region has 14 residues. Germline V gives CDR1 MDHEN, CDR2 SYDVKM. The ends were cut back, 5 bases at V and 2 bases at J, with 13 bases in the middle. The CDR3 bases are TGTGCCAGCAGTGGTTTTGGCAGCGCCTACGAGCAGTACTTC. This gives the protein CASSGFGSAYEQYF.

This rearrangement joins TRBV19 to TRBJ1-1; no clear D. Trimming pared 3 bases from V and 0 bases from J, leaving 11 bases between. The V gene's germline CDR1 is LNHDA and CDR2 SQIVND (reference sequence). The CDR3 is 15 residues long. The chain's CDR3 is CASSMNTPMNTEAFF. As DNA, the CDR3 is TGTGCCAGTAGTATGAACACCCCCATGAACACTGAAGCTTTCTTT.

The chain carries TRBV6-6 and TRBJ1-2, with a tentative D call TRBD1 (5 bases). V shed 5 bases and J shed 4 bases, with 11 bases lying between them. This CDR3 spans 13 amino acids. Germline loops: CDR1 MNHNY, CDR2 SVGAGI (reference sequence). The CDR3 is CASSPQGTYGYTF. In DNA form, the CDR3 reads TGTGCCAGCAGTCCCCAGGGAACCTATGGCTACACCTTC.

The rearrangement links TRBV2 to TRBJ2-6; D is perhaps TRBD2 (6 bases). CDR1 is SNHLY and CDR2 is FYNNEI in the germline V gene. This CDR3 is built from 19 residues. Trimming left V 0 bases short and J 0 bases short, with 15 bases between. CDR3: CASSEAEGGRSSGANVLTF. The DNA of the CDR3 is TGTGCCAGCAGTGAAGCGGAGGGTGGGCGTAGCTCTGGGGCCAACGTCCTGACTTTC.

Only a few counts were recorded for this clone. The chain is built from TRBV19 and TRBJ1-1, with 9 bases lining up with TRBD1. Germline loops: CDR1 LNHDA, CDR2 SQIVND (reference sequence). The junction had 11 bases not matched to a gene; V was cut back by 4 bases and J by 5 bases. The CDR3 spans 16 residues. The CDR3 is CASSSSPGQGETEAFF. CDR3 nucleotides: TGTGCCAGTAGTAGTTCCCCGGGACAGGGTGAAACTGAAGCTTTCTTT.

The J gene is TRBJ1-1, the V gene TRBV19; D gene ambiguous. Germline CDR1 and CDR2: LNHDA and SQIVND (reference sequence). The CDR3 covers 17 residues. With 5 bases removed from V and 5 bases from J, the gap between germline ends came to 24 bases. CDR3 sequence (DNA): TGTGCCAGTAGTTTTCTACCGGGCCGAAGGAGGAGTACTGAAGCTTTCTTT. Translating gives CASSFLPGRRRSTEAFF.

The chain employs TRBV5-4 and TRBJ2-5, with 8 bases fitting TRBD2. The germline CDR1 and CDR2 sequences are SGHNT and YYREEE (reference sequence). Trimming cost V 2 bases and J 4 bases; bases outside gene matches: 4. CDR3 length: 14 residues. The DNA for the CDR3 is TGTGCCAGCAGCTTCGGGACTAGTATAGAGACCCAGTACTTC. Its protein is CASSFGTSIETQYF. Full variable domain (rest looked up from reference TRBV5-4 and TRBJ2-5): ETGVTQSPTHLIKTRGQQVTLRCSSQSGHNTVSWYQQALGQGPQFIFQYYREEENGRGNFPPRFSGLQFPNYSSELNVNALELDDSALYLCASSFGTSIETQYFGPGTRLLVL.

The CDR3 bases are TGTGCCAGCAGTGATGTAGGGGGAATCAATCAGCCCCAGCATTTT. Amino acid sequence: CASSDVGGINQPQHF. The genes are TRBV25-1 and TRBJ1-5, with a weak D call TRBD1 (6 bases). Trimming left V 3 bases short and J 3 bases short, with 12 bases between. In germline, CDR1 is MGHDK, CDR2 SYGVNS. The CDR3 covers 15 residues.

V gene TRBV19 combines with J gene TRBJ1-1; D is ambiguous. From germline, CDR1 is LNHDA and CDR2 SQIVND (reference sequence). CDR3 size: 15 residues. V gave up 3 bases and J gave up 1 base, with 12 bases separating them. Here the CDR3 DNA reads TGTGCCAGTAGTATTACCCCGACAAGGAACACTGAAGCTTTCTTT. It translates to CASSITPTRNTEAFF.

This chain uses TRBV19 with TRBJ1-2; D unclear. V was clipped by 3 bases and J by 7 bases, with 9 bases between them. The germline CDR1 and CDR2 sequences are LNHDA and SQIVND (reference sequence). This CDR3 is 12 amino acids long. CDR3 residues: CASSIQEGGYTF. The DNA for the CDR3 is TGTGCCAGTAGTATCCAGGAGGGTGGCTACACCTTC.

This chain joins TRBV6-1 and TRBJ1-1, with TRBD1 matching over 7 bases. The CDR3 totals 16 residues. The junction had 7 bases not matched to a gene; V was cut back by 3 bases and J by 0 bases. CDR1 and CDR2 (germline): MNHNS, SASEGT. The CDR3 sequence: CASSDPGTVMNTEAFF. Written as DNA, the CDR3 is TGTGCCAGCAGTGACCCGGGGACAGTCATGAACACTGAAGCTTTCTTT.

The chain links TRBV7-2 to TRBJ1-1; D ambiguous. This CDR3 is built from 15 residues. The ends were cut back, 4 bases at V and 0 bases at J, with 12 bases in the middle. Germline CDR1 SGHTA, CDR2 FQGNSA. The CDR3 reads CASSSEGSLNTEAFF. CDR3 DNA sequence: TGTGCCAGCAGCTCGGAGGGCAGTTTGAACACTGAAGCTTTCTTT.

The rearrangement joins TRBV18 to TRBJ2-1; D gene ambiguous. Germline CDR1 is KGHSH and CDR2 is LQKENI. Trimming took 3 bases from V and 7 from J, leaving 13 bases between them. The CDR3 runs to 14 residues. CDR3 sequence: CASSPPPLFNEQFF. The CDR3, as DNA: TGTGCCAGCTCACCTCCCCCCCTTTTTAATGAGCAGTTCTTC.

The V gene is TRBV6-1, the J gene TRBJ2-1, with 8 positions matching TRBD2. Germline-derived CDR1 and CDR2 are MNHNS and SASEGT. This CDR3 has 16 amino acids. Trimming cost V 3 bases and J 4 bases; bases outside gene matches: 8. As DNA, the CDR3 is TGTGCCAGCAGTGACCTAGGGGGACTAGGATACAATGAGCAGTTCTTC. This translates into CASSDLGGLGYNEQFF.

The rearrangement joins TRBV11-2 to TRBJ1-6; D may be TRBD1 (6 bases). Per the germline V gene, CDR1 is SGHAT and CDR2 is FQNNGV. The CDR3 loop spans 14 amino acids. Trimming removed 5 bases from V and 9 bases from J, with 14 bases in between. Here the CDR3 DNA reads TGTGCCAGCAGCCAGCAGGGGATTGGTTCACCCCTCCACTTT. Its translation is CASSQQGIGSPLHF. The full variable domain, its missing parts supplied by reference TRBV11-2 and TRBJ1-6, is EAGVAQSPRYKIIEKRQSVAFWCNPISGHATLYWYQQILGQGPKLLIQFQNNGVVDDSQLPKDRFSAERLKGVDSTLKIQPAKLEDSAVYLCASSQQGIGSPLHFGNGTRLTVT.

This clone was counted a few times. The rearrangement links TRBV6-1 to TRBJ2-2; a weak D match, TRBD1 (6 bases). Looked up from germline, CDR1 is MNHNS and CDR2 is SASEGT. V lost 1 base, J lost 5 bases, and 14 bases lay in between. The CDR3 loop spans 16 amino acids. CDR3 loop: CASSEDGDIRTGELFF. DNA for the CDR3: TGTGCCAGCAGTGAAGACGGGGACATCCGAACCGGGGAGCTGTTTTTT.

The rearrangement links TRBV19 to TRBJ2-7; tentative D call: TRBD1 (5 bases). This CDR3 contains 16 residues. The germline V gene encodes CDR1 LNHDA and CDR2 SQIVND (reference sequence). The V end was cut by 1 base, the J end by 5 bases, with 18 bases between. CDR3 residues: CASSIGSRQFKDEQYF. CDR3 sequence (DNA): TGTGCCAGTAGTATAGGAAGTCGACAGTTTAAGGACGAGCAGTACTTC.

The gene calls are TRBV7-8 and TRBJ1-3; TRBD1 matches 9 bases. Germline V gives CDR1 SGHVS, CDR2 FQNEAQ. The trim removed 1 base at V and 0 bases at J, leaving 4 bases unmatched. This CDR3 spans 17 amino acids. Written as DNA, the CDR3 is TGTGCCAGCAGCTTAGGGGGACAGGGATTCTCTGGAAACACCATATATTTT. Amino acid sequence: CASSLGGQGFSGNTIYF.

The chain links TRBV12-2 to TRBJ1-6; the table's D call of TRBD1 was not tested on the DNA. TRBV12-2 is shown as a pseudogene. This CDR3 is 16 amino acids long. This chain's CDR3 is CASRLVAGGHNSPLHF. The CDR3 DNA sequence: TGTGCAAGTCGCTTAGTGGCAGGGGGCCATAATTCACCCCTCCACTTT.

The chain links TRBV11-2 to TRBJ1-1, with D uncertain. Trimming removed 7 bases at V and 6 bases at J, with 15 bases between. CDR1 is SGHAT and CDR2 is FQNNGV in the germline V gene. The CDR3 spans 13 residues. CDR3 residues: CASTNQRYAEAFF. The CDR3 DNA is TGTGCCAGCACCAATCAGAGGTACGCTGAAGCTTTCTTT.

The chain links TRBV6-5 to TRBJ1-4; 9 bases agree with TRBD1. Unmatched junction bases numbered 3, after V lost 5 bases and J lost 11 bases. CDR1 is MNHEY and CDR2 is SVGAGI in the germline V gene. This CDR3 region has 12 residues. The CDR3 sequence is CASSGTGQKLFF. CDR3 sequence (DNA): TGTGCCAGCAGTGGGACAGGGCAGAAACTGTTTTTT.

The genes are TRBV30 and TRBJ1-5; the D gene is possibly TRBD1 (6 bases). The germline V gene encodes CDR1 GTSNPN and CDR2 SVGIG (reference sequence). V was trimmed by 2 bases and J by 5 bases, leaving 13 bases between them. The CDR3 has 14 residues. The CDR3 nucleotides read TGTGCCTGGAGTCCCGTGGACAGACATCAGCCCCAGCATTTT. The encoded protein is CAWSPVDRHQPQHF.

V usage is TRBV2 and J usage is TRBJ1-3; 8 nucleotides match TRBD1. The CDR3 consists of 14 residues. With 6 bases clipped from V and 1 base from J, the junction kept 2 bases outside the gene matches. The germline V gene has CDR1 SNHLY and CDR2 FYNNEI. CDR3 in amino acids: CASRDRASGNTIYF. The CDR3 bases are TGTGCCAGCAGGGACAGGGCTTCTGGAAACACCATATATTTT.